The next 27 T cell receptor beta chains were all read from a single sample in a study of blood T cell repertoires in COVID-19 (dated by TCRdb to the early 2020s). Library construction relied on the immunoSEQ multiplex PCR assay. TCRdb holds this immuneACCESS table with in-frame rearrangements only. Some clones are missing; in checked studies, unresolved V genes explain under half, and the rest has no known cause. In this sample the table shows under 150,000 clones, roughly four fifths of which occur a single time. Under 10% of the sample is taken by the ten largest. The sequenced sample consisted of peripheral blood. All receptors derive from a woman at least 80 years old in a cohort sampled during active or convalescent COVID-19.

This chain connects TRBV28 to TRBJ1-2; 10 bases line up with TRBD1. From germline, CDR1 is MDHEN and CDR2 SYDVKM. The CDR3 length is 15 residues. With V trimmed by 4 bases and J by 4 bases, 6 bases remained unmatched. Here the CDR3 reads CASSSWTGGFYGYTF. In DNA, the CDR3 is TGTGCCAGCAGTTCTTGGACAGGGGGTTTCTATGGCTACACCTTC.

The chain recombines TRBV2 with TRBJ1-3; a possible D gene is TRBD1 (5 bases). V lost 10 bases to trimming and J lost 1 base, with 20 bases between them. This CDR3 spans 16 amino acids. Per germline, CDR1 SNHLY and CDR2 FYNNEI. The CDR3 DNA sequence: TGTGCCACCGGGGGGTTGGGGGTATCATCTGGAAACACCATATATTTT. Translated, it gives CATGGLGVSSGNTIYF.

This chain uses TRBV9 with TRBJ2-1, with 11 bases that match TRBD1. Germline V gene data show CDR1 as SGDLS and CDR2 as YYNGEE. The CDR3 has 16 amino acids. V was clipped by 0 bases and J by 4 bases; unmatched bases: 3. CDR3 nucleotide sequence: TGTGCCAGCAGCGTAGGCGGGACAGGGGGTTACAATGAGCAGTTCTTC. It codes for CASSVGGTGGYNEQFF.

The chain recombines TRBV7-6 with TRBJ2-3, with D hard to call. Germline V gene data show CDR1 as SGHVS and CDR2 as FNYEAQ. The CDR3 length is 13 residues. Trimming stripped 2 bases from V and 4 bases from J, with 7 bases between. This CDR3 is CASSLISSDTQYF. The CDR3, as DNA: TGTGCCAGCAGCTTAATTTCGTCAGATACGCAGTATTTT.

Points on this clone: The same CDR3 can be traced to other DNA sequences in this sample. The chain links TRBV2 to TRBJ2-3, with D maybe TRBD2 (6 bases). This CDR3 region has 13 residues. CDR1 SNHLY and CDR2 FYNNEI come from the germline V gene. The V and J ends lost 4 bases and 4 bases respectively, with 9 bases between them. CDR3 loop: CASSVGGSDTQYF. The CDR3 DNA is TGTGCCAGCAGTGTCGGGGGATCAGATACGCAGTATTTT.

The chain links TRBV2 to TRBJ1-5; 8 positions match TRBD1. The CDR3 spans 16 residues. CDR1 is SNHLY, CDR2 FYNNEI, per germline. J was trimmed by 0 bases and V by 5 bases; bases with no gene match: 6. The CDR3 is CASSSGQGNSNQPQHF. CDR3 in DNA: TGTGCCAGCAGTTCTGGACAGGGTAATAGCAATCAGCCCCAGCATTTT.

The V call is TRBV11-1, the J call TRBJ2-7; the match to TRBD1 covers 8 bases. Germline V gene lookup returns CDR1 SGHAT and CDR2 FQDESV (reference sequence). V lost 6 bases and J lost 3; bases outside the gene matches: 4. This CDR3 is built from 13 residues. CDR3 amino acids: CASSWDRFYEQYF. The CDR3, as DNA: TGTGCCAGCAGTTGGGACAGGTTCTACGAGCAGTACTTC.

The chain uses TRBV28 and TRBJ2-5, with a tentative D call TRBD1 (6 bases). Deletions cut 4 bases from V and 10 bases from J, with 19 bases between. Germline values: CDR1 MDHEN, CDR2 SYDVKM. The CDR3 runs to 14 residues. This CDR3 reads CASSSPGDTYVQYF. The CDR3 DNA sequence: TGTGCCAGCAGTTCCCCCGGGGACACGTACGTCCAGTACTTC.

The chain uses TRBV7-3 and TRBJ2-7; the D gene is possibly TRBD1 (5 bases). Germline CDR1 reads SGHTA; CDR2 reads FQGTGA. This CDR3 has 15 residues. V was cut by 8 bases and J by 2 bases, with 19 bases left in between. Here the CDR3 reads CASPRESRDPYEQYV. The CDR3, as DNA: TGTGCCAGCCCTAGAGAGTCCAGGGATCCCTACGAGCAGTACGTC.

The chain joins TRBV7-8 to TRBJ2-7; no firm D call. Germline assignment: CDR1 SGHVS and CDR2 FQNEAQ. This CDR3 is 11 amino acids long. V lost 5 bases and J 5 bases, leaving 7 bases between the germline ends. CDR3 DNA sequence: TGTGCCAGCAGCGGGCTACACGAGCAGTACTTC. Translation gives CASSGLHEQYF.

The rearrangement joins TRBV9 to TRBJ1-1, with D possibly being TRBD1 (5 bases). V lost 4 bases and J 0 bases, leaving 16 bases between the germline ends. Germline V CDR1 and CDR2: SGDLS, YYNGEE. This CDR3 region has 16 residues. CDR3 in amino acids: CASSPSGTRVNTEAFF. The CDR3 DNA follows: TGTGCCAGCAGCCCCTCTGGTACCAGGGTGAACACTGAAGCTTTCTTT.

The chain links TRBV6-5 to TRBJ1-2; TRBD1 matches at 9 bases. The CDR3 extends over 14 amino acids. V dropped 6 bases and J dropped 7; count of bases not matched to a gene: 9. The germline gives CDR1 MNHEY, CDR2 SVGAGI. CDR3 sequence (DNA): TGTGCCAGCAGACAACAGGGGGCAGTTTTTGGCTACACCTTC. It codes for CASRQQGAVFGYTF.

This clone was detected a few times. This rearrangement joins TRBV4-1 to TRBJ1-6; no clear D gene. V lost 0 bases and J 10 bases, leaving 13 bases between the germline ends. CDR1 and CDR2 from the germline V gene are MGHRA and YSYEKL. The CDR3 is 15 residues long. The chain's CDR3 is CASSQDYTTHSPLHF. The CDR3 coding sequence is TGCGCCAGCAGCCAAGATTACACCACCCACTCACCCCTCCACTTT.

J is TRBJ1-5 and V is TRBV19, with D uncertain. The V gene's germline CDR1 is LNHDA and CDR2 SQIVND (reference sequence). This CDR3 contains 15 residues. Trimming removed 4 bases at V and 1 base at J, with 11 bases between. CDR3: CASSTVHPSNQPQHF. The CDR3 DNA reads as TGTGCCAGTAGTACCGTACATCCGAGCAATCAGCCCCAGCATTTT.

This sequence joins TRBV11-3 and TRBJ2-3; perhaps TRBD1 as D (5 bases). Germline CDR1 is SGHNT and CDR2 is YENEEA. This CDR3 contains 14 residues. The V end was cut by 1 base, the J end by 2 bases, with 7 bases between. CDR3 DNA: TGTGCCAGCAGCTTAGTAGGGGACACAGATACGCAGTATTTT. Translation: CASSLVGDTDTQYF. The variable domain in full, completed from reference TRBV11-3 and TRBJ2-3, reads EAGVVQSPRYKIIEKKQPVAFWCNPISGHNTLYWYLQNLGQGPELLIRYENEEAVDDSQLPKDRFSAERLKGVDSTLKIQPAELGDSAVYLCASSLVGDTDTQYFGPGTRLTVL.

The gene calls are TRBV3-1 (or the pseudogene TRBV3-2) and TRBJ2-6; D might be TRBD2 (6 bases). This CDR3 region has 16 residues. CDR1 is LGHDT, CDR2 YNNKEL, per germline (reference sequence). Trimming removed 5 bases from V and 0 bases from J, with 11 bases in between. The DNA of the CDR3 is TGTGCCAGCAGCTCGGTAGCGGTCTCTGGGGCCAACGTCCTGACTTTC. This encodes CASSSVAVSGANVLTF.

CDR3: CASSGTGNSGNTIYF. The CDR3 bases are TGTGCCAGCAGTGGTACAGGGAATTCTGGAAACACCATATATTTT. The genes are TRBV2 and TRBJ1-3; D is possibly TRBD1 (6 bases). Germline loops: CDR1 SNHLY, CDR2 FYNNEI. The V and J ends lost 4 bases and 1 base respectively, with 11 bases between them. This CDR3 has 15 residues.

For the CDR3, the DNA is TGTGCCAGCAGCCAAGGCGGGACAGGGTTACTCTCACCCCTCCACTTT. Protein sequence: CASSQGGTGLLSPLHF. The chain recombines TRBV3-1 (or the pseudogene TRBV3-2) with TRBJ1-6; TRBD1 agrees at 9 bases. Trimming cost V 1 base and J 10 bases; bases outside gene matches: 8. There are 16 residues in the CDR3. CDR1 is LGHDT, CDR2 YNNKEL, per germline (reference sequence).

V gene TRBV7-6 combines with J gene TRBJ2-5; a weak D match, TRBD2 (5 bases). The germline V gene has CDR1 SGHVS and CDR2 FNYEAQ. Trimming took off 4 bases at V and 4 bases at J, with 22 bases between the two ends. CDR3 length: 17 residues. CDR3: CASSSFGNPGLGETQYF. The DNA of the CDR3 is TGTGCCAGCAGCTCATTTGGGAACCCGGGGTTAGGAGAGACCCAGTACTTC.

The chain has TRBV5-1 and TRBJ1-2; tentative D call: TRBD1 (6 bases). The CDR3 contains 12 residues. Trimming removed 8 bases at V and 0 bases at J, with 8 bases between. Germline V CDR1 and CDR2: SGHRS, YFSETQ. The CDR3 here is CARDRANYGYTF. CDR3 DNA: TGCGCCAGGGACAGAGCTAACTATGGCTACACCTTC.

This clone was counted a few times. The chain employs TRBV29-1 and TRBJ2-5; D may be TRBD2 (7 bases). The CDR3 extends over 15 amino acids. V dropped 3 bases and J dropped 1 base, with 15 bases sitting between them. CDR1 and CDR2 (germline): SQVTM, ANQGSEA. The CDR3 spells CSVDLAGAPQETQYF. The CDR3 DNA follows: TGCAGCGTTGACCTGGCGGGGGCACCCCAAGAGACCCAGTACTTC.

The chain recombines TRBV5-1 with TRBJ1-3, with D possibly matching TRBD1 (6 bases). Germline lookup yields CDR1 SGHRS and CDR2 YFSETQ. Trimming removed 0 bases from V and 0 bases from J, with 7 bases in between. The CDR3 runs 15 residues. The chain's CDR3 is CASSLETGSGNTIYF. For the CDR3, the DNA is TGCGCCAGCAGCTTGGAGACAGGCTCTGGAAACACCATATATTTT.

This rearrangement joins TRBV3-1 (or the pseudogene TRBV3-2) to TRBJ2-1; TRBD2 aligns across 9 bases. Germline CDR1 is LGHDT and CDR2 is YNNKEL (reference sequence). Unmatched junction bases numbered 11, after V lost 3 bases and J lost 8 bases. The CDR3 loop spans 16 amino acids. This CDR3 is CASSHTGTSNMDEQFF. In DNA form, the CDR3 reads TGTGCCAGCAGCCACACCGGGACTAGCAACATGGATGAGCAGTTCTTC.

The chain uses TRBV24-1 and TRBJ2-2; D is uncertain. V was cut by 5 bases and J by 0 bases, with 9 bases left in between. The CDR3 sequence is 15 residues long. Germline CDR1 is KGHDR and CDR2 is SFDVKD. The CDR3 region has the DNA TGTGCCACCAGTGGTAGCAGTTCGAACACCGGGGAGCTGTTTTTT. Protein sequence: CATSGSSSNTGELFF.

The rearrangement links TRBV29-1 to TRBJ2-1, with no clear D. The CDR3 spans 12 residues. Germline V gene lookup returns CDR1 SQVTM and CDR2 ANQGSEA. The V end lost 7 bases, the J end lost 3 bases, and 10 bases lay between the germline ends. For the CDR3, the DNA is TGCAGCGGGAAGTCGGGCTACAATGAGCAGTTCTTC. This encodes CSGKSGYNEQFF.

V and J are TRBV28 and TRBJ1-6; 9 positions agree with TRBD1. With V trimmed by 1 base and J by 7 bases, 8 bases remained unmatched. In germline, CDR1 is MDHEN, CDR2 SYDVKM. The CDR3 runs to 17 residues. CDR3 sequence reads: CASSLSRMGQGNSPLHF. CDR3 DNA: TGTGCCAGCAGTTTATCCCGTATGGGACAGGGAAATTCACCCCTCCACTTT.

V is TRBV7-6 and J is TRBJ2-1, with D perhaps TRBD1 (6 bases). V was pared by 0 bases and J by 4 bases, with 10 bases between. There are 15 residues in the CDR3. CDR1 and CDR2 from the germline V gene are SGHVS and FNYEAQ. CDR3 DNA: TGTGCCAGCAGCTTAGCCGGGACAAATTACAATGAGCAGTTCTTC. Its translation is CASSLAGTNYNEQFF. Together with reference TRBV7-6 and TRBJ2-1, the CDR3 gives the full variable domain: GAGVSQSPRYKVTKRGQDVALRCDPISGHVSLYWYRQALGQGPEFLTYFNYEAQQDKSGLPNDRFSAERPEGSISTLTIQRTEQRDSAMYRCASSLAGTNYNEQFFGPGTRLTVL.